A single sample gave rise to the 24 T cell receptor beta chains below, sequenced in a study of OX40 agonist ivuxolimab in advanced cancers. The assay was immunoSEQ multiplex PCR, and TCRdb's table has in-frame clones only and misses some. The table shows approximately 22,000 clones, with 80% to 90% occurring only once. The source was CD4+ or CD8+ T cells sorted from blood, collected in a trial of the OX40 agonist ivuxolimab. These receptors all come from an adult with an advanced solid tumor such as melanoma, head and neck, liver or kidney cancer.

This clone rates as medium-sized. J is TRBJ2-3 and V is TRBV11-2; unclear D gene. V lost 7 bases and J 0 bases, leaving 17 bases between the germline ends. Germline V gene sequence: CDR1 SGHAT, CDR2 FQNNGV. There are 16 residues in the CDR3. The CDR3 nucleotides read TGTGCCAGCACCATACCGAAGGGATTTAGCACAGATACGCAGTATTTT. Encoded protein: CASTIPKGFSTDTQYF.

The DNA of the CDR3 is TGTGCCAGCAGTGAGAGTAGCGGGAGTGCGCAGTATTTT. Encoded protein: CASSESSGSAQYF. The chain employs TRBV6-4 and TRBJ2-3, with 9 positions matching TRBD2. The CDR3 is 13 residues long. Germline CDR1 reads MRHNA; CDR2 reads SNTAGT. The V segment lost 3 bases and the J segment 10 bases; nucleotides outside the gene matches: 5.

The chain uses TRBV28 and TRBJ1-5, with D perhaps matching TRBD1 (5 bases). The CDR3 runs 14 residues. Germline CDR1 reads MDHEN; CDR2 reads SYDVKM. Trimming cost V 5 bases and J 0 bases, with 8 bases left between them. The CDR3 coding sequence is TGTGCCAGCAGTGAGGGGCATAGCAATCAGCCCCAGCATTTT. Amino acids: CASSEGHSNQPQHF.

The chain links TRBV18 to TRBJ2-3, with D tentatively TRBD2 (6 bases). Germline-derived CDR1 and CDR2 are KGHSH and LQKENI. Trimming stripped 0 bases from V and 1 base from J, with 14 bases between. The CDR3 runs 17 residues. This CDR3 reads CASSPPRGWGGTDTQYF. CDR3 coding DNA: TGTGCCAGCTCACCACCTCGGGGATGGGGGGGCACAGATACGCAGTATTTT.

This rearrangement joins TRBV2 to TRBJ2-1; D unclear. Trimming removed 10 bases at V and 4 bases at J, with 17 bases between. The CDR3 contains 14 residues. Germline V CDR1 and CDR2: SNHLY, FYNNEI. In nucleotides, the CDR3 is TGTGCCACTCCGCCCCCGGGCCGGTACAATGAGCAGTTCTTC. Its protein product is CATPPPGRYNEQFF.

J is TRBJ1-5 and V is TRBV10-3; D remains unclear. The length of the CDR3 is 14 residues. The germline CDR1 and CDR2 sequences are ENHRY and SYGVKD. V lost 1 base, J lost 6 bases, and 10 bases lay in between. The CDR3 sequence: CAISEFPTLQPQHF. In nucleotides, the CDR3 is TGTGCCATCAGTGAGTTTCCGACACTTCAGCCCCAGCATTTT.

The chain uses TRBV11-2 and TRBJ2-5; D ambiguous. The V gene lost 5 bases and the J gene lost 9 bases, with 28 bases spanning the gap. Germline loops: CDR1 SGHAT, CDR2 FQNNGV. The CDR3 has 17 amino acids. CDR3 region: CASSTLMGGRVQRAQYF. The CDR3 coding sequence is TGTGCCAGCAGCACTTTGATGGGCGGACGGGTCCAACGGGCCCAGTACTTC.

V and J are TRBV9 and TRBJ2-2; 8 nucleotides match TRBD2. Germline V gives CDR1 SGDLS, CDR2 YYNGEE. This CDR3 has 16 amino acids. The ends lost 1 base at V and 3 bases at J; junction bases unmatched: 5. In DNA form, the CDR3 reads TGTGCCAGCAGCGTAACCAGCGGGAGTTACACCGGGGAGCTGTTTTTT. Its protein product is CASSVTSGSYTGELFF.

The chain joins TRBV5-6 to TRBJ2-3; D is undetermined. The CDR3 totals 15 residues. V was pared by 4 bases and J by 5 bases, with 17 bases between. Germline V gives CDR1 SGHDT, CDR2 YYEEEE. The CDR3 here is CASSVLASSVDTQYF. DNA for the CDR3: TGTGCCAGCAGCGTCCTTGCGTCTAGTGTAGATACGCAGTATTTT.

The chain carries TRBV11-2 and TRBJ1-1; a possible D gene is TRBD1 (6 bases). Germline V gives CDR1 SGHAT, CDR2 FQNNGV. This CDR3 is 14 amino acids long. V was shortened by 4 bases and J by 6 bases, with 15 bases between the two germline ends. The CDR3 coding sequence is TGTGCCAGCAGCTACTCCCTGACAGGAGCTGAAGCTTTCTTT. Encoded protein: CASSYSLTGAEAFF.

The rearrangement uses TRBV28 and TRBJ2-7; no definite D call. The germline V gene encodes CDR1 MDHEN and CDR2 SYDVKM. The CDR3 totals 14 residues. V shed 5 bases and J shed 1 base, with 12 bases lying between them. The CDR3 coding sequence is TGTGCCAGCAGTCACAGCAGGAGTTCCTACGAGCAGTACTTC. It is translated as CASSHSRSSYEQYF.

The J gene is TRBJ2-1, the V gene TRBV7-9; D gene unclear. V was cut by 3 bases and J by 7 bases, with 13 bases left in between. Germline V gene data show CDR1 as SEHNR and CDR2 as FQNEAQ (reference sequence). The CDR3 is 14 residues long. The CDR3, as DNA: TGTGCCAGCAGCTTGACGGGCTCCTTGAATGAGCAGTTCTTC. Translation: CASSLTGSLNEQFF. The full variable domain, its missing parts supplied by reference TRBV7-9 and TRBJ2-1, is DTGVSQNPRHKITKRGQNVTFRCDPISEHNRLYWYRQTLGQGPEFLTYFQNEAQLEKSRLLSDRFSAERPKGSFSTLEIQRTEQGDSAMYLCASSLTGSLNEQFFGPGTRLTVL.

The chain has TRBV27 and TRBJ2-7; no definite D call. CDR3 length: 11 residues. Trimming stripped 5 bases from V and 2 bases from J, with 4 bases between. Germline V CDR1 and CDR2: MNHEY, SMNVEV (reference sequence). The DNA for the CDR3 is TGTGCCAGCAGTGGGCCCTACGAGCAGTACTTC. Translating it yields CASSGPYEQYF.

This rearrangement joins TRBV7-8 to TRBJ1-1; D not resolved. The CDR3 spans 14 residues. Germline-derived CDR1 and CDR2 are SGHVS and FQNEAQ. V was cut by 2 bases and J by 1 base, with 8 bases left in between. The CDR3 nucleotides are TGTGCCAGCAGCTTATTTTTGGAGAACACTGAAGCTTTCTTT. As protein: CASSLFLENTEAFF. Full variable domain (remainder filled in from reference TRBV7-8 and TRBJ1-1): GAGVSQSPRYKVAKRGQDVALRCDPISGHVSLFWYQQALGQGPEFLTYFQNEAQLDKSGLPSDRFFAERPEGSVSTLKIQRTQQEDSAVYLCASSLFLENTEAFFGQGTRLTVV.

Written as DNA, the CDR3 is TGTGCCAGCAGCCAAGAAACTAGCGAGGTGGAGCAGTACTTC. The encoded protein is CASSQETSEVEQYF. The rearrangement uses TRBV4-2 and TRBJ2-7; 7 positions agree with TRBD2. CDR1 LGHNA and CDR2 YNFKEQ come from the germline V gene. The V gene end was trimmed by 0 bases and the J gene end by 7 bases; junction bases not matched to a gene: 6. The CDR3 spans 14 residues.

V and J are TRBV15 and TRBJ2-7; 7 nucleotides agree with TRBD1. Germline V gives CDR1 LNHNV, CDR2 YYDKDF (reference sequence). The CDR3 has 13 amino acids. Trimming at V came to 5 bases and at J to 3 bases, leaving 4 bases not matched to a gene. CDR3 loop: CATSPDRLYEQYF. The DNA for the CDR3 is TGTGCCACCAGCCCGGACAGGCTCTACGAGCAGTACTTC.

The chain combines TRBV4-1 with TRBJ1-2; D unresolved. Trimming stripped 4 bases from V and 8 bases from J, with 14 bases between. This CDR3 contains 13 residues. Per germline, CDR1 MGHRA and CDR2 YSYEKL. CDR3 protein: CASSLLEGQGYTF. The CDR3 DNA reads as TGCGCCAGCAGCCTATTGGAGGGTCAGGGCTACACCTTC.

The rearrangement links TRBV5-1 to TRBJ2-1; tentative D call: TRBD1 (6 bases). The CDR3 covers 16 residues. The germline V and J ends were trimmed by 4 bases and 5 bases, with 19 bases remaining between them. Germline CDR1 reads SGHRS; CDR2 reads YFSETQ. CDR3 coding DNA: TGCGCCAGCAGCCTGCTACAGGGAATGGGGGACAATGAGCAGTTCTTC. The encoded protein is CASSLLQGMGDNEQFF. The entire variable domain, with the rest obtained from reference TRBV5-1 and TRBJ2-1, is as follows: KAGVTQTPRYLIKTRGQQVTLSCSPISGHRSVSWYQQTPGQGLQFLFEYFSETQRNKGNFPGRFSGRQFSNSRSEMNVSTLELGDSALYLCASSLLQGMGDNEQFFGPGTRLTVL.

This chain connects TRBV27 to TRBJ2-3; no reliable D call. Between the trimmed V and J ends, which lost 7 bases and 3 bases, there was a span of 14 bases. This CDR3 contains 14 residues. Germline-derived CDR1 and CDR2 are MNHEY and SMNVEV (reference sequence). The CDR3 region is CASTRSSSTDTQYF. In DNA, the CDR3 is TGTGCCAGCACACGGTCATCTAGTACAGATACGCAGTATTTT.

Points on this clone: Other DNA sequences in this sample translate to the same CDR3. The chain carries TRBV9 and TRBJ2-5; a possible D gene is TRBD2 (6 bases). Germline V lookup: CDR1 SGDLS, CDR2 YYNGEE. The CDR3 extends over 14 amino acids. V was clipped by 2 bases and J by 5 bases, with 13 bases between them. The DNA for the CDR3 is TGTGCCAGCAGCGTGGCCGGGAGAGAGGAGACCCAGTACTTC. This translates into CASSVAGREETQYF.

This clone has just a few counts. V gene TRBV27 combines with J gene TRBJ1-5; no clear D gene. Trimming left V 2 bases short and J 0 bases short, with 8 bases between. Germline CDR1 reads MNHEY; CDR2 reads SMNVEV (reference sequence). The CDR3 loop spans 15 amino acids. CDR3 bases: TGTGCCAGCAGTTTAAAGGGAAATAGCAATCAGCCCCAGCATTTT. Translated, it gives CASSLKGNSNQPQHF.

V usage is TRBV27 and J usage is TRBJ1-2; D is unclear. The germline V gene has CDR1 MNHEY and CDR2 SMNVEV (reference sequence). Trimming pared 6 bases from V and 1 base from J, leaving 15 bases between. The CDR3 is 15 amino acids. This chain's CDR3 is CASSGLGWGNYGYTF. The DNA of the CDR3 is TGTGCCAGCAGCGGACTGGGCTGGGGTAACTATGGCTACACCTTC.

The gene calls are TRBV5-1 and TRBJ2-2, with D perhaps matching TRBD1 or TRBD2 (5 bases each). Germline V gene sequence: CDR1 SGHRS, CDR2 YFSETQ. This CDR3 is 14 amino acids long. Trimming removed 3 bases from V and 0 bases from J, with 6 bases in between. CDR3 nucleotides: TGCGCCAGCAGCTGGGACGCGAACACCGGGGAGCTGTTTTTT. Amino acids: CASSWDANTGELFF.

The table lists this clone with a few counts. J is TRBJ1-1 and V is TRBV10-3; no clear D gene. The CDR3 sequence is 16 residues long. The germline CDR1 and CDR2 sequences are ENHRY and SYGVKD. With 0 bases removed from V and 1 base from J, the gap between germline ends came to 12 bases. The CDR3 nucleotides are TGTGCCATCAGTGAGTCGGGGAACCCTAGGAACACTGAAGCTTTCTTT. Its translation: CAISESGNPRNTEAFF.